Below, 30 T cell receptor beta chains from the same sample are listed, as sequenced in a study of blood T cell repertoires in COVID-19. Profiled with immunoSEQ multiplex PCR; TCRdb holds only in-frame clones, not every one. The top ten clones hold about 3.5% of a sample with about 260,000 clones, about 85% of them seen once. The sequenced material came from peripheral blood. The receptor source for this set is a man younger than 30 with active or convalescent COVID-19.

The gene calls are TRBV3-1 (or the pseudogene TRBV3-2) and TRBJ1-4; possible D gene TRBD1, 5 bases. Trimming took off 3 bases at V and 5 bases at J, with 7 bases between the two ends. CDR1 is LGHDT, CDR2 YNNKEL, per germline (reference sequence). The CDR3 runs 13 residues. In nucleotides, the CDR3 is TGTGCCAGCAGCCAGGGGGGGAATGAAAAACTGTTTTTT. As protein: CASSQGGNEKLFF.

The rearrangement joins TRBV5-8 to TRBJ1-1; TRBD1 agrees at 9 bases. The CDR3 has 15 amino acids. The V gene's germline CDR1 is SGHTS and CDR2 YDEGEE. With 4 bases clipped from V and 6 bases from J, the junction kept 10 bases outside the gene matches. The CDR3 coding sequence is TGTGCCAGCAGCCGAAGGACAGGGGCGGGCGCTGAAGCTTTCTTT. It specifies CASSRRTGAGAEAFF.

The V gene is TRBV28, the J gene TRBJ1-4, with a tentative D call TRBD1 (6 bases). There are 15 residues in the CDR3. Trimming took off 5 bases at V and 6 bases at J, with 16 bases between the two ends. The germline V gene encodes CDR1 MDHEN and CDR2 SYDVKM. The CDR3 sequence is CASSQPQGPDEKLFF. The CDR3 DNA is TGTGCCAGCAGTCAGCCTCAGGGGCCCGATGAAAAACTGTTTTTT.

This clone was detected only once. The V call is TRBV5-1, the J call TRBJ2-3; 12 bases are a match to TRBD2. The CDR3 is 18 amino acids. The germline V gene has CDR1 SGHRS and CDR2 YFSETQ. V trimming: 3 bases; J trimming: 2 bases; junction bases outside the gene matches: 10. Here the CDR3 reads CASSSFSLAGGFTDTQYF. CDR3 DNA: TGCGCCAGCAGCTCCTTCTCACTAGCGGGGGGATTCACAGATACGCAGTATTTT.

This clone was seen just once. The chain employs TRBV9 and TRBJ1-6; TRBD1 might be the D (6 bases). The CDR3 length is 13 residues. CDR1 and CDR2 from the germline V gene are SGDLS and YYNGEE. The germline V and J ends were trimmed by 3 bases and 11 bases, with 12 bases remaining between them. CDR3 loop: CASSARTETPLHF. CDR3 in DNA: TGTGCCAGCAGCGCTAGGACAGAAACACCCCTCCACTTT.

The chain couples TRBV7-2 to TRBJ2-1, with 8 bases lining up with TRBD2. V dropped 5 bases and J dropped 3; count of bases not matched to a gene: 6. CDR1 and CDR2 from the germline V gene are SGHTA and FQGNSA. CDR3 length: 15 residues. The CDR3 here is CASSQAGVSYNEQFF. In DNA form, the CDR3 reads TGTGCCAGCAGCCAAGCGGGAGTAAGCTACAATGAGCAGTTCTTC.

The chain joins TRBV3-1 (or the pseudogene TRBV3-2) to TRBJ2-1; 10 bases are a match to TRBD2. The CDR3 is 15 residues long. Per the germline V gene, CDR1 is LGHDT and CDR2 is YNNKEL (reference sequence). With 4 bases clipped from V and 6 bases from J, the junction kept 6 bases outside the gene matches. CDR3 bases: TGTGCCAGCAGCCCTAGCGGGAGTCTCTCCAATGAGCAGTTCTTC. Translated: CASSPSGSLSNEQFF.

The rearrangement joins TRBV5-1 to TRBJ1-2, with 10 bases aligning to TRBD1. Germline lookup yields CDR1 SGHRS and CDR2 YFSETQ. The V gene end was trimmed by 4 bases and the J gene end by 5 bases; junction bases not matched to a gene: 8. CDR3 length equals 15 residues. The CDR3: CASSNSGTGEYGYTF. DNA of the CDR3: TGCGCCAGCAGCAACTCCGGGACAGGGGAATATGGCTACACCTTC.

The rearrangement joins TRBV30 to TRBJ2-1; 8 bases fit TRBD2. Germline CDR1 and CDR2: GTSNPN and SVGIG (reference sequence). The CDR3 loop spans 15 amino acids. Germline trimming cut 4 bases from V and 0 bases from J; bases unmatched to any gene: 5. The DNA of the CDR3 is TGTGCCTGGACTAGCGGGCAGAGCTCCTACAATGAGCAGTTCTTC. Protein: CAWTSGQSSYNEQFF.

The V and J genes are TRBV4-1 and TRBJ1-6, with 9 bases lining up with TRBD1. The germline gives CDR1 MGHRA, CDR2 YSYEKL. V shed 4 bases and J 9 bases; nucleotides not matched to a gene: 4. The CDR3 totals 14 residues. CDR3 nucleotides: TGCGCCAGCAGCCCGGGACAGGGTTCTTCACCCCTCCACTTT. Residues: CASSPGQGSSPLHF.

V and J are TRBV24-1 and TRBJ1-1; D is perhaps TRBD1 (5 bases). Germline V gene data show CDR1 as KGHDR and CDR2 as SFDVKD. V lost 9 bases and J 1 base, leaving 35 bases between the germline ends. The CDR3 is made up of 21 amino acids. The CDR3 loop reads CATPRKVPLRGPGKRNTEAFF. CDR3 sequence (DNA): TGTGCCACCCCTAGGAAAGTCCCACTTCGTGGTCCAGGGAAAAGGAACACTGAAGCTTTCTTT.

This sequence joins TRBV30 and TRBJ2-7, with 7 bases lining up with TRBD2. The V and J ends lost 5 bases and 3 bases, in that order; junction bases with no gene match: 7. The CDR3 loop spans 13 amino acids. Per germline, CDR1 GTSNPN and CDR2 SVGIG (reference sequence). DNA for the CDR3: TGTGCCTGGGAGCCCGGCGGGAGCTACGAGCAGTACTTC. Translated, it gives CAWEPGGSYEQYF. The full variable domain, completed using reference TRBV30 and TRBJ2-7, is SQTIHQWPATLVQPVGSPLSLECTVEGTSNPNLYWYRQAAGRGLQLLFYSVGIGQISSEVPQNLSASRPQDRQFILSSKKLLLSDSGFYLCAWEPGGSYEQYFGPGTRLTVT.

The chain carries TRBV5-1 and TRBJ2-2; D remains unclear. Trimming took 0 bases from V and 1 from J, leaving 4 bases between them. CDR3 length: 14 amino acids. Looked up from germline, CDR1 is SGHRS and CDR2 is YFSETQ. CDR3 sequence: CASSLVGNTGELFF. The CDR3 DNA reads TGCGCCAGCAGCTTGGTCGGGAACACCGGGGAGCTGTTTTTT.

This sequence joins TRBV27 and TRBJ1-1, with D perhaps matching TRBD1 (6 bases). Germline CDR1 MNHEY, CDR2 SMNVEV (reference sequence). The CDR3 is 14 amino acids. V was clipped by 5 bases and J by 1 base, with 11 bases between them. The CDR3 DNA reads as TGTGCCAGCAGTCGTTTGGGACAGAACACTGAAGCTTTCTTT. It encodes CASSRLGQNTEAFF.

The chain is built from TRBV18 and TRBJ1-2, with D hard to call. Germline V gene sequence: CDR1 KGHSH, CDR2 LQKENI. The CDR3 runs to 13 residues. Trimming took off 6 bases at V and 0 bases at J, with 8 bases between the two ends. For the CDR3, the DNA is TGTGCCAGCTCCCCGGAGGCTAACTATGGCTACACCTTC. Protein: CASSPEANYGYTF.

The chain combines TRBV2 with TRBJ2-3; 8 bases align to TRBD2. There are 17 residues in the CDR3. V gave up 2 bases and J gave up 0 bases; unmatched junction bases: 7. Germline CDR1 reads SNHLY; CDR2 reads FYNNEI. In DNA, the CDR3 is TGTGCCAGCAGTGAATCCCCCCTAGCGGGTAGCACAGATACGCAGTATTTT. Its translation: CASSESPLAGSTDTQYF. The entire variable domain, with the rest obtained from reference TRBV2 and TRBJ2-3, is as follows: EPEVTQTPSHQVTQMGQEVILRCVPISNHLYFYWYRQILGQKVEFLVSFYNNEISEKSEIFDDQFSVERPDGSNFTLKIRSTKLEDSAMYFCASSESPLAGSTDTQYFGPGTRLTVL.

J is TRBJ1-5 and V is TRBV19, with TRBD1 identical over 7 bases. The CDR3 runs 15 residues. V was pared by 6 bases and J by 7 bases, with 12 bases of the junction left unmatched. Germline lookup yields CDR1 LNHDA and CDR2 SQIVND (reference sequence). CDR3 protein: CASSRGISLGQPQHF. The CDR3 bases are TGTGCCAGTAGCAGGGGGATTTCCTTGGGCCAGCCCCAGCATTTT.

This clone was detected a few times. Other nucleotide sequences from this sample produce the same CDR3. This chain uses TRBV5-1 with TRBJ1-1; the D gene is possibly TRBD1 (6 bases). V shed 5 bases and J shed 1 base, with 6 bases lying between them. CDR3 length equals 12 residues. The germline CDR1 and CDR2 sequences are SGHRS and YFSETQ. The CDR3 sequence: CASRTGNTEAFF. The CDR3 DNA follows: TGCGCCAGCAGGACAGGGAACACTGAAGCTTTCTTT.

The chain joins TRBV2 to TRBJ1-3, with 7 bases that match TRBD1. The CDR3 contains 15 residues. The V gene end was trimmed by 6 bases and the J gene end by 2 bases; junction bases not matched to a gene: 7. Germline CDR1 is SNHLY and CDR2 is FYNNEI. DNA of the CDR3: TGTGCCAGCAGCCCACAGGGGTTAACTGGAAACACCATATATTTT. Translated: CASSPQGLTGNTIYF. The full variable domain, its missing parts supplied by reference TRBV2 and TRBJ1-3, is EPEVTQTPSHQVTQMGQEVILRCVPISNHLYFYWYRQILGQKVEFLVSFYNNEISEKSEIFDDQFSVERPDGSNFTLKIRSTKLEDSAMYFCASSPQGLTGNTIYFGEGSWLTVV.

V is TRBV30 and J is TRBJ2-1; D gene unclear. V lost 5 bases and J lost 8, with 19 bases in between. The CDR3 extends over 14 amino acids. The V gene's germline CDR1 is GTSNPN and CDR2 SVGIG (reference sequence). Written as DNA, the CDR3 is TGTGCCTGGTCTTGGGCGAGAAACCTCGATGAGCAGTTCTTC. It translates to CAWSWARNLDEQFF.

The rearrangement joins TRBV2 to TRBJ2-7; perhaps TRBD2 as D (7 bases). The CDR3 has 12 residues. V lost 11 bases and J 5 bases, leaving 16 bases between the germline ends. From germline, CDR1 is SNHLY and CDR2 FYNNEI. The CDR3 region is CASRSGGDEQYF. The DNA for the CDR3 is TGTGCCTCACGTTCGGGGGGCGACGAGCAGTACTTC.

V usage is TRBV9 and J usage is TRBJ2-1, with 8 nucleotides matching TRBD2. The CDR3 has 14 residues. Germline V gives CDR1 SGDLS, CDR2 YYNGEE. With 3 bases clipped from V and 3 bases from J, the junction kept 2 bases outside the gene matches. The CDR3 bases are TGTGCCAGCAGCGGTCGGGAGGGCTACAATGAGCAGTTCTTC. Translated, it gives CASSGREGYNEQFF.

The rearrangement links TRBV6-5 to TRBJ2-1, with a possible D match to TRBD2 (6 bases). This CDR3 is built from 15 residues. CDR1 is MNHEY and CDR2 is SVGAGI in the germline V gene. V lost 8 bases, J lost 0 bases, and 14 bases lay in between. CDR3 in amino acids: CASRDSGASYNEQFF. In nucleotides, the CDR3 is TGTGCCAGCCGCGATAGCGGAGCCTCCTACAATGAGCAGTTCTTC.

The chain couples TRBV2 to TRBJ1-6; D gene unclear. Germline V CDR1 and CDR2: SNHLY, FYNNEI. CDR3 length: 16 amino acids. The ends were cut back, 7 bases at V and 0 bases at J, with 13 bases in the middle. CDR3 nucleotide sequence: TGTGCCAGCATTAATGACCGGAGCTCCTATAATTCACCCCTCCACTTT. As protein: CASINDRSSYNSPLHF. The entire variable domain, with the rest obtained from reference TRBV2 and TRBJ1-6, is as follows: EPEVTQTPSHQVTQMGQEVILRCVPISNHLYFYWYRQILGQKVEFLVSFYNNEISEKSEIFDDQFSVERPDGSNFTLKIRSTKLEDSAMYFCASINDRSSYNSPLHFGNGTRLTVT.

This sequence joins TRBV9 and TRBJ1-1; a possible D gene is TRBD1 (6 bases). Germline CDR1 and CDR2: SGDLS and YYNGEE. The V end was cut by 1 base, the J end by 0 bases, with 10 bases between. The length of the CDR3 is 15 residues. The DNA of the CDR3 is TGTGCCAGCAGCGTAAAGGACAGAATGAACACTGAAGCTTTCTTT. This codes for CASSVKDRMNTEAFF.

A single count supports this clone. The gene calls are TRBV19 and TRBJ2-1, with 7 nucleotides matching TRBD1. V was clipped by 5 bases and J by 7 bases; unmatched bases: 2. The germline V gene encodes CDR1 LNHDA and CDR2 SQIVND (reference sequence). This CDR3 spans 12 amino acids. The CDR3 loop is CASSQTGNEQFF. In nucleotides, the CDR3 is TGTGCCAGTAGTCAGACAGGGAATGAGCAGTTCTTC.

The chain employs TRBV20-1 and TRBJ2-1; no firm D call. CDR1 and CDR2 from the germline V gene are DFQATT and SNEGSKA (reference sequence). V was cut by 3 bases and J by 2 bases, with 14 bases left in between. This CDR3 is 15 amino acids long. CDR3 residues: CSASTSPVTYNEQFF. The CDR3 nucleotides are TGCAGTGCTAGTACTTCACCTGTCACCTACAATGAGCAGTTCTTC.

The V call is TRBV30, the J call TRBJ1-1; D is ambiguous. Per the germline V gene, CDR1 is GTSNPN and CDR2 is SVGIG (reference sequence). The germline V and J ends were trimmed by 1 base and 11 bases, with 11 bases remaining between them. This CDR3 has 11 residues. CDR3 sequence reads: CAWSGGGWAFF. The CDR3 DNA follows: TGTGCCTGGAGTGGGGGAGGCTGGGCTTTCTTT.

J is TRBJ2-1 and V is TRBV5-4; 10 positions match TRBD2. This CDR3 comprises 12 residues. Germline V gene data show CDR1 as SGHNT and CDR2 as YYREEE (reference sequence). After removal of 9 bases from V and 16 bases from J, the junction contained 13 bases not matched to a gene. CDR3 protein: CANEGASGRVFF. CDR3 bases: TGTGCCAACGAAGGTGCTAGCGGGAGAGTTTTCTTC.

V is TRBV5-1 and J is TRBJ2-1; D might be TRBD2 (5 bases). This CDR3 has 13 amino acids. Trimming stripped 2 bases from V and 6 bases from J, with 9 bases between. The germline gives CDR1 SGHRS, CDR2 YFSETQ. For the CDR3, the DNA is TGCGCCAGCAGCTTTATGGCGGGCAATGAGCAGTTCTTC. As protein: CASSFMAGNEQFF.